Following are 27 T cell receptor beta chains from one sample sequenced in a study of cytomegalovirus exposure and HLA in healthy donors. The assay was immunoSEQ multiplex PCR, and TCRdb's table has in-frame clones only and misses some. The sample holds some 83,000 clones, over 85% seen once. Sequencing input: PBMCs. The receptors were gathered from a woman aged 18-29 years in good health and CMV-seronegative.

The rearrangement links TRBV2 to TRBJ2-7, with D tentatively TRBD2 (5 bases). This CDR3 contains 15 residues. Deletions cut 0 bases from V and 6 bases from J, with 15 bases between. In germline, CDR1 is SNHLY, CDR2 FYNNEI. DNA of the CDR3: TGTGCCAGCAGTGAAGCCGGACTCCGAACGGGCGAGCAGTACTTC. As protein: CASSEAGLRTGEQYF. The whole variable domain, remainder taken from reference TRBV2 and TRBJ2-7, is EPEVTQTPSHQVTQMGQEVILRCVPISNHLYFYWYRQILGQKVEFLVSFYNNEISEKSEIFDDQFSVERPDGSNFTLKIRSTKLEDSAMYFCASSEAGLRTGEQYFGPGTRLTVT.

The V call is TRBV30, the J call TRBJ2-1; D gene uncertain. Per germline, CDR1 GTSNPN and CDR2 SVGIG (reference sequence). The V and J ends lost 0 bases and 3 bases respectively, with 6 bases between them. The CDR3 consists of 13 residues. CDR3 in DNA: TGTGCCTGGAGTGTACAAAGCTACAATGAGCAGTTCTTC. Translated, it gives CAWSVQSYNEQFF. The whole variable domain, filled in from reference TRBV30 and TRBJ2-1, reads SQTIHQWPATLVQPVGSPLSLECTVEGTSNPNLYWYRQAAGRGLQLLFYSVGIGQISSEVPQNLSASRPQDRQFILSSKKLLLSDSGFYLCAWSVQSYNEQFFGPGTRLTVL.

The rearrangement joins TRBV7-9 to TRBJ2-7; 7 bases agree with TRBD1. This CDR3 is 13 amino acids long. Germline values: CDR1 SEHNR, CDR2 FQNEAQ (reference sequence). J lost 4 bases, V lost 5 bases, and 5 bases had no gene match. The CDR3 DNA reads TGTGCCAGCAGCGTGGGACAGTTTTACGAGCAGTACTTC. Translation gives CASSVGQFYEQYF.

The chain employs TRBV2 and TRBJ2-7, with D possibly matching TRBD1 (5 bases). Germline V gives CDR1 SNHLY, CDR2 FYNNEI. The V end was cut by 2 bases, the J end by 9 bases, with 20 bases between. The CDR3 is 15 amino acids. DNA for the CDR3: TGTGCCAGCAGTGAAATAGGACACCCCACCGGTGTGCAGTACTTC. It is translated as CASSEIGHPTGVQYF.

The chain links TRBV6-1 to TRBJ1-5; the D gene is possibly TRBD1 (5 bases). This CDR3 has 13 amino acids. Trimming removed 5 bases from V and 4 bases from J, with 9 bases in between. Germline values: CDR1 MNHNS, CDR2 SASEGT. CDR3 in DNA: TGTGCCAGCAGTCCAGGGTGGAATCAGCCCCAGCATTTT. Translation gives CASSPGWNQPQHF.

This sequence joins TRBV5-5 and TRBJ2-1; 7 bases map to TRBD1. Germline V gives CDR1 SGHKS, CDR2 YYEKEE (reference sequence). V was clipped by 0 bases and J by 8 bases; unmatched bases: 5. This CDR3 contains 14 residues. For the CDR3, the DNA is TGTGCCAGCAGCTTGGGAGGGGGCATCGATGAGCAGTTCTTC. Protein product: CASSLGGGIDEQFF.

The V and J genes are TRBV14 and TRBJ2-3, with D maybe TRBD1 (6 bases). The CDR3 totals 15 residues. CDR1 SGHDN and CDR2 FVKESK come from the germline V gene. V lost 1 base and J lost 2, with 10 bases in between. CDR3 amino acids: CASSQVTGFTDTQYF. Written as DNA, the CDR3 is TGTGCCAGCAGCCAAGTAACAGGGTTCACAGATACGCAGTATTTT.

The chain uses TRBV30 and TRBJ1-3; D remains unclear. The germline V gene encodes CDR1 GTSNPN and CDR2 SVGIG (reference sequence). V was shortened by 1 base and J by 1 base, with 14 bases between the two germline ends. The CDR3 runs 16 residues. The CDR3 region is CAWSEIRGRSGNTIYF. The CDR3 nucleotides are TGTGCCTGGAGTGAGATCCGGGGAAGATCTGGAAACACCATATATTTT.

The gene calls are TRBV4-3 and TRBJ2-3, with 8 bases that match TRBD2. V trimming: 1 base; J trimming: 2 bases; junction bases outside the gene matches: 5. The germline V gene has CDR1 LGHNA and CDR2 YSLEER. The CDR3 is made up of 16 amino acids. The CDR3 sequence is CASSQAAGGHTDTQYF. CDR3 coding DNA: TGCGCCAGCAGCCAAGCGGCGGGGGGCCACACAGATACGCAGTATTTT.

This clone was detected a few times. V usage is TRBV4-3 and J usage is TRBJ1-5, with a weak D call TRBD1 (6 bases). CDR3 length: 14 amino acids. Per the germline V gene, CDR1 is LGHNA and CDR2 is YSLEER. V was trimmed by 6 bases and J by 8 bases, leaving 17 bases between them. CDR3 region: CASSRYLGAKPQHF. The CDR3 nucleotides read TGCGCCAGCAGTCGGTACCTGGGGGCCAAGCCCCAGCATTTT.

The chain couples TRBV11-3 to TRBJ2-7; 7 bases align to TRBD1. Germline CDR1 SGHNT, CDR2 YENEEA. This CDR3 region has 12 residues. V was pared by 5 bases and J by 3 bases, with 1 base of the junction left unmatched. The CDR3 DNA reads as TGTGCCAGCAGCCAGGGGGACTACGAGCAGTACTTC. Amino acids: CASSQGDYEQYF.

The chain has TRBV2 and TRBJ1-3; D possibly corresponds to TRBD1 (6 bases). The germline V gene has CDR1 SNHLY and CDR2 FYNNEI. The CDR3 runs 18 residues. Deletions cut 7 bases from V and 4 bases from J, with 26 bases between. CDR3 protein: CASTLGPRTAGAGNTIYF. As DNA, the CDR3 is TGTGCCAGCACATTAGGACCAAGGACAGCCGGGGCAGGAAACACCATATATTTT.

This chain joins TRBV2 and TRBJ2-7; 9 bases map to TRBD1. CDR1 and CDR2 (germline): SNHLY, FYNNEI. V trimming: 6 bases; J trimming: 5 bases; junction bases outside the gene matches: 8. The CDR3 contains 14 residues. Written as DNA, the CDR3 is TGTGCCAGCAGCCCCGGGACAGGGTGGAACGAGCAGTACTTC. Amino acids: CASSPGTGWNEQYF.

The chain joins TRBV19 to TRBJ2-4; TRBD1 might be the D (6 bases). Trimming stripped 2 bases from V and 2 bases from J, with 16 bases between. CDR1 is LNHDA, CDR2 SQIVND, per germline (reference sequence). CDR3 length: 17 amino acids. DNA for the CDR3: TGTGCCAGTAGTATAAGGGTTCTTCAGGGGTCCAAAAACATTCAGTACTTC. Residues: CASSIRVLQGSKNIQYF.

The CDR3 region has the DNA TGCAGCGTTGAAGGGCTAGCGGGAGTAGTGTATACGCAGTATTTT. It yields the protein CSVEGLAGVVYTQYF. The rearrangement links TRBV29-1 to TRBJ2-3; 10 bases line up with TRBD2. V lost 1 base and J lost 7; bases outside the gene matches: 8. CDR1 and CDR2 from the germline V gene are SQVTM and ANQGSEA. This CDR3 has 15 amino acids.

About this clone: One end of the junction does not line up with germline, which may come from a read error. In nucleotides, the CDR3 is TGCAGCGTCGAAGAAGGGGGCGGTGGCTACACCTTC. It encodes CSVEEGGGGYTF. This chain uses TRBV29-1 with TRBJ1-2, with TRBD1 matching over 7 bases. The CDR3 length is 12 residues. Germline V gene lookup returns CDR1 SQVTM and CDR2 ANQGSEA. The variable domain in full, with the rest retrieved from reference TRBV29-1 and TRBJ1-2, is SAVISQKPSRDICQRGTSLTIQCQVDSQVTMMFWYRQQPGQSLTLIATANQGSEATYESGFVIDKFPISRPNLTFSTLTVSNMSPEDSSIYLCSVEEGGGGYTFGSGTRLTVV.

This chain connects TRBV27 to TRBJ2-3, with D possibly being TRBD1 (6 bases). V gave up 5 bases and J gave up 5 bases, with 14 bases separating them. Germline lookup yields CDR1 MNHEY and CDR2 SMNVEV (reference sequence). The CDR3 consists of 14 residues. The CDR3 is CASSTRTVLDTQYF. The CDR3 DNA is TGTGCCAGCAGTACGCGGACAGTCCTAGATACGCAGTATTTT.

The chain recombines TRBV6-5 with TRBJ2-7; 10 positions match TRBD2. The CDR3 is made up of 14 amino acids. J lost 4 bases, V lost 5 bases, and 5 bases had no gene match. CDR1 and CDR2 (germline): MNHEY, SVGAGI. The CDR3 coding sequence is TGTGCCAGCAGTCCCCGTAGCGGGGGGTACGAGCAGTACTTC. Translation gives CASSPRSGGYEQYF.

The CDR3 DNA follows: TGTGCCAGCAGCCCTGGGGGGGGTTCCAATGAGCAGTTCTTC. Its translation is CASSPGGGSNEQFF. This chain links TRBV4-2 with TRBJ2-1; 7 bases fit TRBD2. J was trimmed by 6 bases and V by 4 bases; bases with no gene match: 6. The V gene's germline CDR1 is LGHNA and CDR2 YNFKEQ. CDR3 length: 14 amino acids.

The chain carries TRBV2 and TRBJ1-1; 7 bases map to TRBD1. V dropped 8 bases and J dropped 3; count of bases not matched to a gene: 3. CDR3 length: 12 amino acids. From germline, CDR1 is SNHLY and CDR2 FYNNEI. CDR3 amino acids: CASRRGHTEAFF. CDR3 DNA: TGTGCCAGCCGAAGGGGGCACACTGAAGCTTTCTTT.

The chain has TRBV19 and TRBJ1-2; 9 bases agree with TRBD1. Germline V gene sequence: CDR1 LNHDA, CDR2 SQIVND (reference sequence). V lost 6 bases and J lost 2; bases outside the gene matches: 7. The length of the CDR3 is 15 residues. CDR3 nucleotide sequence: TGTGCCAGTAGCCCGGGACAGGGCGGGAACTATGGCTACACCTTC. The encoded protein is CASSPGQGGNYGYTF. Full variable domain (missing parts from reference TRBV19 and TRBJ1-2): DGGITQSPKYLFRKEGQNVTLSCEQNLNHDAMYWYRQDPGQGLRLIYYSQIVNDFQKGDIAEGYSVSREKKESFPLTVTSAQKNPTAFYLCASSPGQGGNYGYTFGSGTRLTVV.

This chain joins TRBV19 and TRBJ1-5, with 9 bases lining up with TRBD1. CDR3 length: 15 residues. Looked up from germline, CDR1 is LNHDA and CDR2 is SQIVND (reference sequence). With 6 bases clipped from V and 4 bases from J, the junction kept 7 bases outside the gene matches. Here the CDR3 reads CASRDRGLANQPQHF. DNA for the CDR3: TGTGCCAGTAGGGACAGGGGATTAGCAAATCAGCCCCAGCATTTT.

The chain couples TRBV13 to TRBJ2-1; the match to TRBD1 covers 9 bases. CDR3 size: 16 residues. Per germline, CDR1 PRHDT and CDR2 FYEKMQ (reference sequence). Unmatched junction bases numbered 13, after V lost 5 bases and J lost 8 bases. CDR3 in amino acids: CASSLSGTGSFDEQFF. CDR3 bases: TGTGCCAGCAGCCTCTCCGGGACAGGGTCTTTCGATGAGCAGTTCTTC. Looking up the rest from reference TRBV13 and TRBJ2-1 gives the full variable domain: AAGVIQSPRHLIKEKRETATLKCYPIPRHDTVYWYQQGPGQDPQFLISFYEKMQSDKGSIPDRFSAQQFSDYHSELNMSSLELGDSALYFCASSLSGTGSFDEQFFGPGTRLTVL.

The rearrangement links TRBV19 to TRBJ1-1, with a weak D call TRBD1 (6 bases). V was pared by 3 bases and J by 4 bases, with 12 bases between. Germline lookup yields CDR1 LNHDA and CDR2 SQIVND (reference sequence). This CDR3 is built from 14 residues. This chain's CDR3 is CASSIGQGTTEAFF. Here the CDR3 DNA reads TGTGCCAGTAGTATCGGGCAGGGGACCACTGAAGCTTTCTTT.

The rearrangement links TRBV27 to TRBJ2-1; D is perhaps TRBD2 (5 bases). V was pared by 7 bases and J by 2 bases, with 18 bases between. The germline V gene has CDR1 MNHEY and CDR2 SMNVEV (reference sequence). The CDR3 extends over 16 amino acids. In DNA form, the CDR3 reads TGTGCCAGCACCACGTTGGGCGGGTTCCCCTACAATGAGCAGTTCTTC. It translates to CASTTLGGFPYNEQFF.

The chain links TRBV9 to TRBJ1-2, with TRBD1 matching 7 bases. The CDR3 loop spans 15 amino acids. Germline CDR1 and CDR2: SGDLS and YYNGEE. V lost 3 bases to trimming and J lost 4 bases; unmatched junction nucleotides: 9. CDR3 bases: TGTGCCAGCAGCGCCACAGGGGCCTGGGGCTATGGCTACACCTTC. As protein: CASSATGAWGYGYTF.

The chain is built from TRBV9 and TRBJ2-1; TRBD2 aligns across 11 bases. The germline CDR1 and CDR2 sequences are SGDLS and YYNGEE. This CDR3 spans 12 amino acids. V lost 4 bases, J lost 10 bases, and 1 base stayed unmatched. Written as DNA, the CDR3 is TGTGCCAGCAGCCCTAGCGGGGGGGAGCAGTTCTTC. It is translated as CASSPSGGEQFF.